Below, 6 T cell receptor beta chains from the same sample are listed, as sequenced in a study of blood T cells in healthy people across ages. The use of a sample-barcoded 5' primer and a J-beta primer mix characterized a second PCR of roughly 6 to 11 cycles. TCRdb called the 5' RACE reads again in MiXCR, with one record for every CDR3 protein. The table records over a million distinct CDR3 sequences, approximately 43% of them present only once. Material for sequencing was blood. Receptors originate from a woman aged 18-29 years in good health.

This chain connects TRBV5-1 to TRBJ1-2; possible D gene TRBD1, 5 bases. V dropped 4 bases and J dropped 4 bases, with 20 bases sitting between them. There are 16 residues in the CDR3. The germline gives CDR1 SGHRS, CDR2 YFSETQ. CDR3 in DNA: TGCGCCAGCAGCGGGGGGGACCTACATCGTGGCTATGGCTACACCTTC. Protein product: CASSGGDLHRGYGYTF. Based on the CDR3 plus reference TRBV5-1 and TRBJ1-2, the full variable domain is KAGVTQTPRYLIKTRGQQVTLSCSPISGHRSVSWYQQTPGQGLQFLFEYFSETQRNKGNFPGRFSGRQFSNSRSEMNVSTLELGDSALYLCASSGGDLHRGYGYTFGSGTRLTVV.

J is TRBJ1-5 and V is TRBV10-3; 10 nucleotides align to TRBD1. This CDR3 has 15 amino acids. CDR1 and CDR2 from the germline V gene are ENHRY and SYGVKD. V gave up 6 bases and J gave up 6 bases; unmatched junction bases: 8. The CDR3 here is CAIRADRGSGQPQHF. In DNA, the CDR3 is TGTGCCATCAGGGCGGACAGGGGGTCGGGTCAGCCCCAGCATTTT.

V gene TRBV7-9 combines with J gene TRBJ1-6; 8 nucleotides agree with TRBD1. Germline CDR1 reads SEHNR; CDR2 reads FQNEAQ (reference sequence). J was trimmed by 7 bases and V by 3 bases; bases with no gene match: 5. The length of the CDR3 is 15 residues. CDR3 amino acids: CASSFAQGANSPLHF. The CDR3 region has the DNA TGTGCCAGCAGCTTTGCGCAGGGGGCCAATTCACCCCTCCACTTT. Full variable domain (missing parts from reference TRBV7-9 and TRBJ1-6): DTGVSQNPRHKITKRGQNVTFRCDPISEHNRLYWYRQTLGQGPEFLTYFQNEAQLEKSRLLSDRFSAERPKGSFSTLEIQRTEQGDSAMYLCASSFAQGANSPLHFGNGTRLTVT.

This chain uses TRBV11-2 with TRBJ2-2; a weak D match, TRBD2 (5 bases). From germline, CDR1 is SGHAT and CDR2 FQNNGV. CDR3 length: 15 residues. V was clipped by 8 bases and J by 5 bases, with 18 bases between them. CDR3 region: CASEQLRRGTGELFF. The CDR3 bases are TGTGCCAGCGAACAGTTGCGAAGAGGGACCGGGGAGCTGTTTTTT.

V and J are TRBV29-1 and TRBJ1-4; the D gene is possibly TRBD1 (6 bases). Germline V gene sequence: CDR1 SQVTM, CDR2 ANQGSEA. The V end lost 1 base, the J end lost 7 bases, and 10 bases lay between the germline ends. CDR3 length: 13 amino acids. Here the CDR3 reads CSVEGVGAEKLFF. The DNA for the CDR3 is TGCAGCGTTGAAGGGGTGGGGGCTGAAAAACTGTTTTTT.

V is TRBV18 and J is TRBJ2-7; D is unresolved. CDR3 length: 13 amino acids. V was pared by 1 base and J by 5 bases, with 9 bases between. Germline V gene lookup returns CDR1 KGHSH and CDR2 LQKENI. The CDR3 loop reads CASSPQGSDEQYF. CDR3 coding DNA: TGTGCCAGCTCACCACAGGGTTCGGACGAGCAGTACTTC.